The 26 T cell receptor beta chains reported below all come from one sample, sequenced in a study of blood T cell repertoires in COVID-19. Measured with immunoSEQ multiplex PCR; TCRdb has only the in-frame clones, and not every one. The sample has 200,000 to 250,000 clones; approximately 90% are singletons. Sequencing was done on a sample of peripheral blood. Source of these receptors: a man aged 60 to 69 with COVID-19, enrolled during active disease.

J is TRBJ1-2 and V is TRBV27, with D possibly matching TRBD1 (5 bases). Germline CDR1 and CDR2: MNHEY and SMNVEV (reference sequence). The CDR3 length is 18 residues. V was pared by 2 bases and J by 0 bases, with 19 bases between. CDR3 bases: TGTGCCAGCAGTTTAGCTGGTCAGGGATCACTGACTAACTATGGCTACACCTTC. Translation gives CASSLAGQGSLTNYGYTF.

V is TRBV6-5 and J is TRBJ1-3, with D perhaps TRBD1 (6 bases). This CDR3 contains 14 residues. V was clipped by 6 bases and J by 0 bases, with 9 bases between them. Germline assignment: CDR1 MNHEY and CDR2 SVGAGI. CDR3: CASRSQGSGNTIYF. As DNA, the CDR3 is TGTGCCAGCAGATCACAGGGCTCTGGAAACACCATATATTTT.

J is TRBJ2-1 and V is TRBV15; 8 bases align to TRBD2. This CDR3 has 14 amino acids. Trimming cost V 3 bases and J 6 bases; bases outside gene matches: 4. Germline V gives CDR1 LNHNV, CDR2 YYDKDF (reference sequence). The CDR3 loop is CATSRRSGSNEQFF. In nucleotides, the CDR3 is TGTGCCACCAGCAGGAGAAGCGGGAGCAATGAGCAGTTCTTC. The full variable domain, its missing parts supplied by reference TRBV15 and TRBJ2-1, is DAMVIQNPRYQVTQFGKPVTLSCSQTLNHNVMYWYQQKSSQAPKLLFHYYDKDFNNEADTPDNFQSRRPNTSFCFLDIRSPGLGDTAMYLCATSRRSGSNEQFFGPGTRLTVL.

This clone was recorded a few times. The CDR3 DNA reads as TGTGCCAGTAGTCCCCCAGGGGGCGCTTATGGCTACACCTTC. Its protein product is CASSPPGGAYGYTF. The chain carries TRBV19 and TRBJ1-2, with 8 bases that match TRBD1. This CDR3 has 14 amino acids. The junction had 7 bases not matched to a gene; V was cut back by 5 bases and J by 5 bases. Germline values: CDR1 LNHDA, CDR2 SQIVND (reference sequence).

This clone was observed a single time. The chain joins TRBV3-1 (or the pseudogene TRBV3-2) to TRBJ2-1; perhaps TRBD2 as D (6 bases). V lost 0 bases to trimming and J lost 10 bases, with 10 bases between them. Germline CDR1 LGHDT, CDR2 YNNKEL (reference sequence). The CDR3 has 13 residues. The CDR3 region is CASSQDLAREQFF. In DNA form, the CDR3 reads TGTGCCAGCAGCCAAGATCTAGCGCGGGAGCAGTTCTTC.

The chain carries TRBV3-1 (or the pseudogene TRBV3-2) and TRBJ2-7; D is undetermined. Germline lookup yields CDR1 LGHDT and CDR2 YNNKEL (reference sequence). Trimming stripped 0 bases from V and 6 bases from J, with 9 bases between. The CDR3 is made up of 13 amino acids. The CDR3 sequence: CASSQDILSEQYF. The CDR3 coding sequence is TGTGCCAGCAGCCAAGATATCTTATCCGAGCAGTACTTC.

This clone came up a few times. CDR3 sequence reads: CASRPSTSGRGVELFF. The CDR3 coding sequence is TGTGCCAGCAGACCGTCGACTTCGGGCAGGGGAGTAGAACTGTTTTTT. The rearrangement links TRBV11-2 to TRBJ1-4; perhaps TRBD1 as D (6 bases). This CDR3 contains 16 residues. From germline, CDR1 is SGHAT and CDR2 FQNNGV. V was shortened by 6 bases and J by 12 bases, with 26 bases between the two germline ends.

The chain combines TRBV28 with TRBJ2-7; 9 bases map to TRBD1. This CDR3 region has 15 residues. V trimming: 4 bases; J trimming: 2 bases; junction bases outside the gene matches: 6. Germline lookup yields CDR1 MDHEN and CDR2 SYDVKM. For the CDR3, the DNA is TGTGCCAGCAGTTCCTCGGGACAGGGAACCTACGAGCAGTACTTC. As protein: CASSSSGQGTYEQYF. Based on the CDR3 plus reference TRBV28 and TRBJ2-7, the full variable domain is DVKVTQSSRYLVKRTGEKVFLECVQDMDHENMFWYRQDPGLGLRLIYFSYDVKMKEKGDIPEGYSVSREKKERFSLILESASTNQTSMYLCASSSSGQGTYEQYFGPGTRLTVT.

About this clone: Other DNA sequences within the sample encode an identical CDR3. The gene calls are TRBV12-3 or TRBV12-4 and TRBJ2-7; D is uncertain. The CDR3 covers 11 residues. Trimming removed 6 bases from V and 2 bases from J, with 5 bases in between. CDR3 bases: TGTGCCAGCAGCCGTACCTACGAGCAGTACTTC. Amino acid sequence: CASSRTYEQYF.

V gene TRBV4-2 combines with J gene TRBJ2-1, with D perhaps matching TRBD2 (5 bases). The CDR3 spans 16 residues. Trimming shortened V by 0 bases and J by 1 base, and 10 bases separated the two germline ends. CDR1 is LGHNA, CDR2 YNFKEQ, per germline. CDR3 sequence: CASSQDREGSYNEQFF. The CDR3 nucleotides are TGTGCCAGCAGCCAAGATCGGGAAGGGTCCTACAATGAGCAGTTCTTC.

This clone appeared once. This chain connects TRBV6-6 to TRBJ2-2, with 13 bases identical to TRBD2. The germline gives CDR1 MNHNY, CDR2 SVGAGI (reference sequence). CDR3 length: 18 amino acids. Trimming took 5 bases from V and 5 from J; bases not matched to a gene: 11. The CDR3 sequence is CASSPGLAGYRGTGELFF. CDR3 nucleotides: TGTGCCAGCAGTCCGGGACTAGCGGGATATCGAGGAACCGGGGAGCTGTTTTTT.

V and J are TRBV5-8 and TRBJ2-1; 11 nucleotides agree with TRBD2. V dropped 3 bases and J dropped 4; count of bases not matched to a gene: 6. The germline CDR1 and CDR2 sequences are SGHTS and YDEGEE. There are 16 residues in the CDR3. CDR3 region: CASSSGTSGPYNEQFF. The DNA of the CDR3 is TGTGCCAGCAGCTCCGGGACTAGCGGACCATACAATGAGCAGTTCTTC.

In the case of this clone: The sample contains more than one DNA sequence encoding this CDR3. The chain has TRBV19 and TRBJ1-1; maybe TRBD1 (6 bases). Germline-derived CDR1 and CDR2 are LNHDA and SQIVND (reference sequence). Between the trimmed V and J ends, which lost 5 bases and 1 base, there was a span of 8 bases. The CDR3 consists of 13 residues. For the CDR3, the DNA is TGTGCCAGTAGTCCGGGACAGAACACTGAAGCTTTCTTT. This encodes CASSPGQNTEAFF.

This chain connects TRBV5-4 to TRBJ1-4; D gene unclear. The CDR3 loop spans 13 amino acids. V lost 4 bases, J lost 8 bases, and 12 bases lay in between. Germline V gene data show CDR1 as SGHNT and CDR2 as YYREEE (reference sequence). The CDR3 coding sequence is TGTGCCAGCAGCGATGGACTGAGGGAAAAACTGTTTTTT. It yields the protein CASSDGLREKLFF.

This chain links TRBV5-1 with TRBJ1-6; possible D gene TRBD1, 5 bases. V dropped 0 bases and J dropped 9 bases, with 22 bases sitting between them. CDR3 length: 18 residues. CDR1 and CDR2 (germline): SGHRS, YFSETQ. CDR3 protein: CASSLAHAQGQLSSPLHF. The CDR3 nucleotides are TGCGCCAGCAGCTTGGCCCATGCTCAGGGTCAACTGAGTTCACCCCTCCACTTT.

The table lists this clone with a count of one. This chain links TRBV18 with TRBJ1-5; D might be TRBD1 (5 bases). Germline CDR1 is KGHSH and CDR2 is LQKENI. Trimming took 1 base from V and 0 from J, leaving 16 bases between them. The CDR3 totals 18 residues. CDR3 protein: CASSPRVGQGHSNQPQHF. CDR3 bases: TGTGCCAGCTCACCACGGGTAGGGCAGGGCCATAGCAATCAGCCCCAGCATTTT.

The CDR3 sequence: CASSLVAGSSGTDTQYF. The CDR3 DNA reads TGTGCCAGCAGCTTAGTAGCTGGCTCTAGCGGTACAGATACGCAGTATTTT. The chain joins TRBV7-2 to TRBJ2-3; 7 nucleotides match TRBD2. Germline-derived CDR1 and CDR2 are SGHTA and FQGNSA. The length of the CDR3 is 17 residues. Trimming at V came to 1 base and at J to 3 bases, leaving 10 bases not matched to a gene.

The chain links TRBV3-1 (or the pseudogene TRBV3-2) to TRBJ1-1, with D perhaps TRBD1 (6 bases). The length of the CDR3 is 15 residues. V lost 0 bases, J lost 3 bases, and 11 bases lay in between. The germline CDR1 and CDR2 sequences are LGHDT and YNNKEL (reference sequence). This chain's CDR3 is CASSQDGGGYTEAFF. The CDR3 DNA sequence: TGTGCCAGCAGCCAAGATGGGGGCGGGTACACTGAAGCTTTCTTT.

The chain joins TRBV11-3 to TRBJ2-7; 9 positions agree with TRBD1. V gave up 5 bases and J gave up 7 bases; unmatched junction bases: 18. CDR3 length equals 17 residues. The germline V gene has CDR1 SGHNT and CDR2 YENEEA. Here the CDR3 DNA reads TGTGCCAGCAGCCCGGGACAGGGATTTGCTACCTACGGGGAGCAGTACTTC. Its translation: CASSPGQGFATYGEQYF.

This clone appeared a single time. The J gene is TRBJ2-1, the V gene TRBV28; 9 nucleotides agree with TRBD1. V lost 4 bases, J lost 8 bases, and 12 bases stayed unmatched. CDR1 is MDHEN and CDR2 is SYDVKM in the germline V gene. This CDR3 comprises 16 residues. DNA of the CDR3: TGTGCCAGCAGTTCCCCGGCCGGGACAGGGTGGCATGAGCAGTTCTTC. This translates into CASSSPAGTGWHEQFF.

The chain is built from TRBV7-8 and TRBJ2-3, with 8 bases that match TRBD2. With 4 bases clipped from V and 0 bases from J, the junction kept 9 bases outside the gene matches. Germline values: CDR1 SGHVS, CDR2 FQNEAQ. The CDR3 covers 17 residues. Written as DNA, the CDR3 is TGTGCCAGCAGCTCGCAGGGACTAGGGAGCAGCACAGATACGCAGTATTTT. This encodes CASSSQGLGSSTDTQYF.

V usage is TRBV7-9 and J usage is TRBJ2-7, with TRBD2 as a possible D gene (5 bases). The CDR3 contains 11 residues. The V gene lost 5 bases and the J gene lost 5 bases, with 7 bases spanning the gap. CDR1 is SEHNR, CDR2 FQNEAQ, per germline (reference sequence). CDR3 sequence (DNA): TGTGCCAGCAGCCGTAGCGACGAGCAGTACTTC. Encoded protein: CASSRSDEQYF.

This sequence joins TRBV19 and TRBJ2-1; tentatively, D is TRBD2 (7 bases). CDR1 and CDR2 (germline): LNHDA, SQIVND (reference sequence). This CDR3 spans 16 amino acids. The V end lost 6 bases, the J end lost 8 bases, and 23 bases lay between the germline ends. The CDR3 nucleotides are TGTGCCAGTAGCCCTTCAGAGCTCGGGGGGCGGTATGAGCAGTTCTTC. Translated: CASSPSELGGRYEQFF. The full variable domain, its missing parts supplied by reference TRBV19 and TRBJ2-1, is DGGITQSPKYLFRKEGQNVTLSCEQNLNHDAMYWYRQDPGQGLRLIYYSQIVNDFQKGDIAEGYSVSREKKESFPLTVTSAQKNPTAFYLCASSPSELGGRYEQFFGPGTRLTVL.

The chain uses TRBV6-5 and TRBJ2-7; D is perhaps TRBD1 (6 bases). The CDR3 extends over 13 amino acids. V was cut by 6 bases and J by 2 bases, with 11 bases left in between. CDR1 and CDR2 from the germline V gene are MNHEY and SVGAGI. In DNA form, the CDR3 reads TGTGCCAGCAGCCTATCAGGGGCCTACGAGCAGTACTTC. As protein: CASSLSGAYEQYF.

The chain is built from TRBV3-1 (or the pseudogene TRBV3-2) and TRBJ2-3; D is perhaps TRBD2 (6 bases). Trimming stripped 0 bases from V and 2 bases from J, with 15 bases between. CDR3 length: 17 residues. Germline CDR1 reads LGHDT; CDR2 reads YNNKEL (reference sequence). The DNA of the CDR3 is TGTGCCAGCAGCCAAGATAGGGGACTCATCGTCACAGATACGCAGTATTTT. This gives the protein CASSQDRGLIVTDTQYF.

The chain has TRBV5-5 and TRBJ2-7; 11 bases are shared with TRBD1. Germline CDR1 reads SGHKS; CDR2 reads YYEKEE (reference sequence). This CDR3 comprises 15 residues. With V trimmed by 4 bases and J by 3 bases, 6 bases remained unmatched. The CDR3 sequence is CASSPGTGGYYEQYF. Written as DNA, the CDR3 is TGTGCCAGCAGCCCCGGGACAGGGGGATACTACGAGCAGTACTTC.